This T cell receptor (beta chain) was found in a study of identical twins. No donor was unhealthy or non-Caucasian. Study-wide findings and caveats: Invariant cells of the MAIT and iNKT types might have partly distorted the zero-insertion analyses. Rather than following the same donors, the conclusions depended on cross-sectional statistical analysis.

This clonotype was seen many times. Its antigen is unidentified. Germline-derived CDR1 and CDR2 are SGHRS and YFSETQ. The ends were cut back, 2 bases at V and 11 bases at J, with 17 bases in the middle. The CDR3 is 14 residues long. TCRdb recomputed calls from the 5' RACE reads with MiXCR, one row per CDR3 protein. There are about 570,000 distinct CDR3 sequences in the sample; 9% to 10% occur only once, and roughly 3% lies in the top ten. Another study also made use of these data, one on yellow fever vaccine responses in identical twins.

Sequenced: PBMCs. The receptor was derived from a woman between 18 and 30 years old in good health. The chain combines TRBV5-1 with TRBJ1-5; D is ambiguous. This CDR3 reads CASSLGFSGSAQHF. DNA of the CDR3: TGCGCCAGCAGCTTAGGTTTTTCCGGCTCGGCCCAGCATTTT.